This is a list of T cell receptor beta chains from one sample in a study of shared clonotypes between healthy human individuals. Method: immunoSEQ multiplex PCR; TCRdb's copy keeps in-frame clones and lacks some. The profile covers about 610,000 clones, with more than 95% appearing a single time and roughly 0.05% taken by the ten largest. What was sequenced was naive CD4+ T cells sorted from blood. These receptor sequences come from a woman in her 30s in good health. CDR3s leave out the opening cysteine and the closing phenylalanine or tryptophan.

J gene | V gene | CDR3 protein
TRBJ1-4 | TRBV27 | ASRKSSLINEKLF
TRBJ1-2 | TRBV28 | ASGGRGYT
TRBJ2-7 | TRBV28 | ASIPSYRGHEQY
TRBJ2-2 | TRBV7-7 | ASSLEQGSTGELF
TRBJ2-3 | TRBV4-1 | ASSQEGLGRRTDTQY
TRBJ2-7 | TRBV19 | ASRNTFQGPYEQY
TRBJ1-3 | TRBV11-2 | ASRAGGEFSGNTIY
TRBJ2-7 | TRBV4-1 | ASSHRTSGRIGSSYEQY
TRBJ1-1 | TRBV5-1 | ASSVTGGSTEAF
TRBJ2-1 | TRBV15 | ATSRDGGGPSEQF
TRBJ2-5 | TRBV27 | ASSLSRQETQY
TRBJ2-7 | TRBV18 | ASSGSSYEQY
TRBJ1-3 | TRBV7-9 | ASSQGQGENTIY
TRBJ1-4 | TRBV27 | ASSLLWAANEKLF
. | TRBV7-9 | ASGGPLDEQY
TRBJ2-1 | TRBV2 | ASSGNDRGEVNEQF
TRBJ2-1 | TRBV7-9 | ASSLVSGTAYNEQF
TRBJ2-3 | TRBV28 | ASGTSGTDTQY
TRBJ2-1 | TRBV7-9 | ASSSPGILNEQF
TRBJ1-1 | TRBV9 | ASSVGTGAAEAF
TRBJ2-5 | TRBV7-3 | ASSLSYQETQY
TRBJ2-7 | TRBV6-6 | ASSYSESIDPN
TRBJ1-4 | TRBV2 | ASSEGEKLF
TRBJ1-5 | TRBV7-2 | ASSQSSGINQPQH
TRBJ1-1 | TRBV6-1 | ASSMTGPGDTEAF
TRBJ1-2 | TRBV9 | ASSVFPGANYGYT
TRBJ1-2 | TRBV6-6 | ASMWTGPSSYGYT
TRBJ2-5 | TRBV6-1 | ACVQRGETQY
TRBJ1-1 | TRBV11-2 | ASSPGPNTEAF
TRBJ2-4 | TRBV6-6 | ASSYSVDIQY
TRBJ2-1 | TRBV4-1 | ASSQGTGGPRSSYNEQF
TRBJ2-7 | TRBV27 | ASMNRGQGTLYEQY
TRBJ1-3 | TRBV6-6 | ASRVAGMGSGNTIY
TRBJ1-2 | TRBV6-1 | ASSLQEWNGYT
TRBJ2-6 | TRBV2 | ASTGVNSGANVLT
TRBJ1-2 | TRBV23-1 | ASSRVSVGGYT
TRBJ2-5 | TRBV13 | ASTMSRRSETQY